This T cell receptor beta chain was sequenced in a study of shared clonotypes between healthy human individuals. About the study: The donor group consisted of a couple of women and a few men, aged 18 to 49. Whole-study findings and limits: Larger estimated richness was generally recorded for naive subsets relative to memory subsets.

The method was immunoSEQ multiplex PCR; TCRdb's version includes in-frame clones alone and lacks a portion of them. The sample contains 180,000 or so clones, over 85% of which appear only once. Notes on this clone: What it binds is not known.

The CDR3 has 11 residues. Germline lookup yields CDR1 KGHSH and CDR2 LQKENI. Between the trimmed V and J ends, which lost 5 bases and 8 bases, there was a span of 9 bases. The chain is built from TRBV18 and TRBJ1-2; D remains ambiguous. The sequenced material came from naive CD4+ T cells sorted from blood. The sample's subset: CD45RA+ positively selected. The TCR was taken from a woman aged 25 to 39 in good health. The CDR3: CASSDQQGYTF. As DNA, the CDR3 is TGTGCCAGCTCAGATCAGCAAGGCTACACCTTC.